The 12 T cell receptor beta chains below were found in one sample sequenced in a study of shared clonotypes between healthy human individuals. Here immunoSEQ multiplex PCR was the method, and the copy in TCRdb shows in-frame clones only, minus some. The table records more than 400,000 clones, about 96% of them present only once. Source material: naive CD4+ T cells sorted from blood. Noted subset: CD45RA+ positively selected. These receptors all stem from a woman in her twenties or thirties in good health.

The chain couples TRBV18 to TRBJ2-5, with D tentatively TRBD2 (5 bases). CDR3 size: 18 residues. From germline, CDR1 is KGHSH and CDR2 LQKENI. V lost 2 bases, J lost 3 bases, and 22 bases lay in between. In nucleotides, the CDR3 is TGTGCCAGCTCACCATTACCCCATGGATCCGGGGAGAAAGAGACCCAGTACTTC. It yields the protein CASSPLPHGSGEKETQYF.

The DNA of the CDR3 is TGTGCCAGCAGCCTCGGTTCCAGCACAGATACGCAGTATTTT. It encodes CASSLGSSTDTQYF. The V and J genes are TRBV11-2 and TRBJ2-3, with D hard to call. The CDR3 loop spans 14 amino acids. V lost 5 bases and J lost 0, with 9 bases in between. The germline V gene has CDR1 SGHAT and CDR2 FQNNGV.

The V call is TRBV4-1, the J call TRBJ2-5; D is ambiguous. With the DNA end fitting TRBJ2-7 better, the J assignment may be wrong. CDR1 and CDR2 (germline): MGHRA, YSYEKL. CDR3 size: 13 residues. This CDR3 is CASSHATDYEQYF. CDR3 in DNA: TGCGCCAGCAGCCACGCTACGGACTACGAGCAGTACTTC.

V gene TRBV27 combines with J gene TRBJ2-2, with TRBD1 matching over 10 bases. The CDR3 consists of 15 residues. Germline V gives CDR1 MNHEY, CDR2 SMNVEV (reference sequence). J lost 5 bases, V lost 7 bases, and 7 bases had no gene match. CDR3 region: CASTQWTGGTGELFF. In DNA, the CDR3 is TGTGCCAGCACACAATGGACAGGGGGTACCGGGGAGCTGTTTTTT.

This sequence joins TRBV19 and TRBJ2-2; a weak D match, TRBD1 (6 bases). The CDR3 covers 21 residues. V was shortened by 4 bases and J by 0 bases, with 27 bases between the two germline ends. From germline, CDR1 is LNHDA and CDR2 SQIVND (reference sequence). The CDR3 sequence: CASSTGDRGKMGPTNTGELFF. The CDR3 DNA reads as TGTGCCAGTAGTACTGGTGATAGGGGGAAAATGGGGCCTACGAACACCGGGGAGCTGTTTTTT.

The CDR3 DNA follows: TGTGCCAGCAGGGGGGTGGACCACCAGCATTTT. Translating gives CASRGVDHQHF. The V and J genes are TRBV2 and TRBJ1-5; possibly TRBD1 for D (5 bases). The CDR3 length is 11 residues. V was pared by 6 bases and J by 12 bases, with 12 bases between. Germline values: CDR1 SNHLY, CDR2 FYNNEI.

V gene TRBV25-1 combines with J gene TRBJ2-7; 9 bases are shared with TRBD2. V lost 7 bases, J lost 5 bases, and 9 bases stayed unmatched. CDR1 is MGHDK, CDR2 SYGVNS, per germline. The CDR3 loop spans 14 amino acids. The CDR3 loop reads CASMHSGSGNEQYF. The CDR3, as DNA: TGTGCCAGCATGCATAGCGGGAGTGGCAACGAGCAGTACTTC.

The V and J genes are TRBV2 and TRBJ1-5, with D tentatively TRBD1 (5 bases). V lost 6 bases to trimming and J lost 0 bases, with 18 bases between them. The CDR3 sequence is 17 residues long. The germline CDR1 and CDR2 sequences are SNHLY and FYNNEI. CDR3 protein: CASRRGPIGYSNQPQHF. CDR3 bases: TGTGCCAGCAGACGGGGACCGATTGGTTATAGCAATCAGCCCCAGCATTTT.

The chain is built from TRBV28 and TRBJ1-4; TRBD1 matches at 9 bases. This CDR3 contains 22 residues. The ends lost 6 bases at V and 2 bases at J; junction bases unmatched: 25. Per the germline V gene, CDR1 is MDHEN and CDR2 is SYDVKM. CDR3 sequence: CASSPDRDRAYRRHGTNEKLFF. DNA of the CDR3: TGTGCCAGCAGCCCTGATCGGGACAGGGCATACCGGCGGCACGGCACTAATGAAAAACTGTTTTTT.

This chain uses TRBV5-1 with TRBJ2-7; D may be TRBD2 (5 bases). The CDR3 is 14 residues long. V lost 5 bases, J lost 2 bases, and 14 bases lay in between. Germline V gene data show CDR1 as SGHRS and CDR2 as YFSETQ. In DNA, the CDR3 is TGCGCCAGCAGATACGACCGGGGAGCCTACGAGCAGTACTTC. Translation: CASRYDRGAYEQYF.

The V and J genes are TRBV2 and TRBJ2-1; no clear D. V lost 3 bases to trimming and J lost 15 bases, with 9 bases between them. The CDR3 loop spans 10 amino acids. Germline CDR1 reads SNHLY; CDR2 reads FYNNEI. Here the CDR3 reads CASSEIRRFF. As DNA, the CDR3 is TGTGCCAGCAGTGAGATACGCCGGTTCTTC. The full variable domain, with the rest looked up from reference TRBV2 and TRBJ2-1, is EPEVTQTPSHQVTQMGQEVILRCVPISNHLYFYWYRQILGQKVEFLVSFYNNEISEKSEIFDDQFSVERPDGSNFTLKIRSTKLEDSAMYFCASSEIRRFFGPGTRLTVL.

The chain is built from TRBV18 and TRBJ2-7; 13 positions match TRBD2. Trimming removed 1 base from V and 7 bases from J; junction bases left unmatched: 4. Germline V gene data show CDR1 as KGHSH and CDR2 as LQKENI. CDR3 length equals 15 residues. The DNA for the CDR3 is TGTGCCAGCTCACCACGGACTAGCGGGAGTTGGGAGCAGTACTTC. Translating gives CASSPRTSGSWEQYF.